The subject of this entry is one TCR beta chain. The antigen is not known. TCR beta CDR3 regions were amplified from RNA. The HTBI set primed first-round TCR CDR3 RT-PCR. A single record per CDR3 protein comes from TCRdb applying MiXCR to the multiplex PCR reads. The sample holds 300,000 to 500,000 distinct CDR3 sequences, about 15% seen once. No ophthalmopathy progression within 18 months constituted stable Graves' hyperthyroidism. The source of the sample is a study of T cells in Graves' hyperthyroidism and ophthalmopathy. Study results and caveats: Separation of ophthalmopathy from stable hyperthyroidism was achieved by a 13 V-J model. Blood also carried most thyroid clonotypes expanded above 0.001. Model predictions of ophthalmopathy came a median roughly 6.4 months before onset.

The length of the CDR3 is 15 residues. Germline loops: CDR1 LNHDA, CDR2 SQIVND (reference sequence). The ends lost 9 bases at V and 1 base at J; junction bases unmatched: 10. The chain uses TRBV19 and TRBJ1-1; TRBD1 aligns across 8 bases. The TCR comes from a woman younger than 45 with Graves' hyperthyroidism. Source material: blood. CDR3 amino acids: CASHQRQGANTEAFF. CDR3 in DNA: TGTGCCAGCCACCAGAGGCAGGGGGCGAACACTGAAGCTTTCTTT.